Sequencing of this TCR beta chain was carried out in a study of blood T cell repertoires in COVID-19. The overall study: Samples taken during acute and convalescent COVID-19 were collected in the United States, Italy and Spain. Nucleic acid was either cDNA or gDNA, and it came from T cells, B-cell-depleted T cells, or PBMCs.

The V end lost 1 base, the J end lost 2 bases, and 14 bases lay between the germline ends. The germline V gene has CDR1 LGHDT and CDR2 YNNKEL (reference sequence). CDR3 length equals 16 residues. This clone was recorded a few times. Original processing methods: The authors estimated nucleated cell counts from reference gene primer amplification. Clones were read by immunoSEQ multiplex PCR, and TCRdb kept only the in-frame ones, dropping some. V, J and clone size were drawn from that table, and D and trimming were deduced from the DNA. Of 150,000 to 200,000 clones listed, around 82% are singletons. The sequence was collected from a man aged 55 to 70 with active or convalescent COVID-19. This rearrangement joins TRBV3-1 (or the pseudogene TRBV3-2) to TRBJ2-5; TRBD1 is a possible D gene (5 bases). Input material: peripheral blood. The CDR3 DNA follows: TGTGCCAGCAGCCAAGCTGGGGCTAGTCAGCAAGAGACCCAGTACTTC. Translating gives CASSQAGASQQETQYF.